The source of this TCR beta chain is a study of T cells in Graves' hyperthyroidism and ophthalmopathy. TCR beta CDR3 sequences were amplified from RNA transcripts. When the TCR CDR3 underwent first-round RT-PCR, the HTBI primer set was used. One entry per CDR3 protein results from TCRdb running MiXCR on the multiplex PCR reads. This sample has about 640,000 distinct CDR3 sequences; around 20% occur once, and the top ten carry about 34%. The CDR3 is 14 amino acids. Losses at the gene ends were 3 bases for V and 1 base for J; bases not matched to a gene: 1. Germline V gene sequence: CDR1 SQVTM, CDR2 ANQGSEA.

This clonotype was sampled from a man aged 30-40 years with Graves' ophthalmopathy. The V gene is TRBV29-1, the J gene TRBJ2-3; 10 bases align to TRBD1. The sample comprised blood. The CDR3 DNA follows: TGCAGCGTTGACGGGACAGGGGGCACAGATACGCAGTATTTT. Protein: CSVDGTGGTDTQYF.